The rows below give T cell receptor beta chains drawn from one sample of a study of shared clonotypes between healthy human individuals. Produced via immunoSEQ multiplex PCR; TCRdb's table is partial and in-frame only. The sample consists of fewer than 500,000 clones, about 75% of them appearing once. The sample was PBMCs. The receptors derive from a middle-aged woman in good health. Some clones in this sample may be carry-over from other donors' samples. Each CDR3 is given with its conserved first and last residue. A D gene is named only where the DNA matches it firmly. Clone size, where shown, is once, few, many, or a class for clones that have expanded.

cdr3_length,v_call,clone_size,j_call,d_call,cdr3_nt,cdr3_aa
15,TRBV15,NA,TRBJ1-1,NA,TGTGCCACCAGCAGAGATAATTGGGGGAACACTGAAGCTTTCTTT,CATSRDNWGNTEAFF
13,TRBV15,NA,TRBJ2-3,NA,TGTGCCACCAGCAGAACCGGACAGACTACGCAGTATTTT,CATSRTGQTTQYF
14,TRBV10-2,NA,TRBJ2-3,NA,TGCGCCAGCAGCCCGGACGGAGGACAAGATACGCAGTATTTT,CASSPDGGQDTQYF
16,TRBV27,NA,TRBJ2-7,TRBD1,TGTGCCAGCAGATACAGGGGGCGCCAAGGGGACTACGAGCAGTACTTC,CASRYRGRQGDYEQYF
13,TRBV21-1,NA,TRBJ2-7,NA,TGTGCCAGCAGCACCTCAGGGGGGTTGGAGCAGTACTTC,CASSTSGGLEQYF
14,TRBV5-5,NA,TRBJ2-7,NA,TGTGCCAGCAGCGCGAACCCCGACCCCTACGAGCAGTACTTC,CASSANPDPYEQYF
17,TRBV5-6,few,TRBJ2-7,TRBD1,TGTGCCAGCAGCTCGGGGTCCGGGACAGGGGGATCCTACGAGCAGTACTTC,CASSSGSGTGGSYEQYF
14,TRBV5-1,NA,TRBJ1-1,NA,TGCGCCAGCAGCTCTGGGGAGGGAAACACTGAAGCTTTCTTT,CASSSGEGNTEAFF
10,TRBV19,NA,TRBJ2-3,NA,TGTGCCGCCGGCACAGATACGCAGTATTTT,CAAGTDTQYF
15,TRBV27,NA,TRBJ2-7,NA,TGTGCCAGCAGTCAAAGGGGACCCGTCCCCTACGAGCAGTACTTC,CASSQRGPVPYEQYF
15,TRBV5-4,NA,TRBJ2-1,NA,TGTGCCAGCAGCTTGGCTCTCACCTCCTACAATGAGCAGTTCTTC,CASSLALTSYNEQFF
19,TRBV5-6,NA,TRBJ2-1,NA,TGTGCCAGCAGCGGAGCGCAGGGCCGAGAAGGACCCACCTACAATGAGCAGTTCTTC,CASSGAQGREGPTYNEQFF
15,TRBV30,NA,TRBJ2-3,TRBD1,TGTGCCTGGGGGAAGACAGGGAGAGGCGCAGATACGCAGTATTTT,CAWGKTGRGADTQYF
13,TRBV10-1,NA,TRBJ2-2,NA,TGCGCCAGCAGTGAGTCGATTGTGGGGGAGCTGTTTTTT,CASSESIVGELFF
14,TRBV6-6,NA,TRBJ1-1,NA,TGTGCCAGCAGTCCCTTAGTAAGGGGAACTGAAGCTTTCTTT,CASSPLVRGTEAFF
13,TRBV9,NA,TRBJ1-1,NA,TGTGCCAGCAGTCTTTCAGGGAACACTGAAGCTTTCTTT,CASSLSGNTEAFF
13,TRBV28,NA,TRBJ2-3,NA,TGTGCCAGCACCACCGGGGGGCCAGATACGCAGTATTTT,CASTTGGPDTQYF